Described below is a single T cell receptor beta chain sequence and its context. Libraries were prepared by immunoSEQ multiplex PCR; TCRdb keeps only in-frame clonotypes and omits some of them. The sample holds tens of thousands of clones, roughly 91% seen once. This record comes from a study of brain T cells in children with intractable seizures. Between the trimmed V and J ends, which lost 2 bases and 0 bases, there was a span of 8 bases. The V gene's germline CDR1 is MNHEY and CDR2 SVGEGT. The CDR3 covers 15 residues. Only cases whose brain tissue showed the highest T cell transcript signatures were sequenced.

This clonotype was sampled from a boy under two years old with tuberous sclerosis and intractable seizures. The specimen comprised peripheral blood, sampled at surgery. This chain links TRBV6-2 or TRBV6-3 with TRBJ2-1; a possible D gene is TRBD1 (6 bases). DNA of the CDR3: TGTGCCAGCAGTTACCGGGACACCTCCTACAATGAGCAGTTCTTC. Protein product: CASSYRDTSYNEQFF.